The present T cell receptor (beta chain) was sequenced within a study of cytomegalovirus exposure and HLA in healthy donors. Study-level results: Several of the most significant clusters appeared linked to common viral pathogens, based on a later analysis. More clonal expansion characterized HLA-associated TCR beta chains than equally common others in a later analysis.

Whereas donors were nominally healthy upon sampling, unrecorded immune exposures were probable. It was with 60 Vbeta and 13 Jbeta primers that the PCR ran. The data were produced by immunoSEQ multiplex PCR, yet TCRdb's version contains in-frame clones alone and is incomplete. The sample holds about 150,000 clones, approximately 80% seen once. V lost 3 bases and J lost 5, with 11 bases in between. CDR3 size: 14 residues. The germline gives CDR1 SEHNR, CDR2 FQNEAQ (reference sequence). Turning to this clone: No antigen is known for it.

Sequences were obtained from PBMCs. This chain connects TRBV7-9 to TRBJ1-5; tentatively, D is TRBD1 (6 bases). The clonotype was recovered from a woman aged 40-49 years in good health and CMV-seropositive. Here the CDR3 DNA reads TGTGCCAGCAGCTTGGGGCAGGGGTATCAGCCCCAGCATTTT. Encoded protein: CASSLGQGYQPQHF.